Included here is one T cell receptor beta chain sequence, with context. Sequencing used immunoSEQ multiplex PCR; TCRdb keeps in-frame clones, though not all of them. The sample has some 2,100,000 clones, 90% to 97% seen once. CDR1 and CDR2 (germline): MNHNS, SASEGT. There are 15 residues in the CDR3. Trimming removed 2 bases from V and 6 bases from J; junction bases left unmatched: 9. The sample belongs to a study of shared clonotypes between healthy human individuals. The rearrangement uses TRBV6-1 and TRBJ1-2, with TRBD1 matching 7 bases. Sequenced: naive CD4+ T cells sorted from blood. The subset: CD45RA+ positively selected. This receptor was identified in a man between 18 and 29 years old in good health. The CDR3 loop reads CASSESTGGTDGYTF. The CDR3 DNA reads TGTGCCAGCAGTGAAAGTACGGGGGGGACAGATGGCTACACCTTC.